This is a list of T cell receptor beta chains from one sample in a study of patients and donors after allogeneic stem cell transplantation. TCRdb recomputed calls from the RT-PCR reads with MiXCR, one row per CDR3 protein. The table shows 400,000 to 450,000 distinct CDR3 sequences, with 16% occurring only once. Material for sequencing was blood, either unsorted or a sorted T cell fraction (not recorded which). These receptors originate from a human donor who was either an allogeneic HSCT recipient or a stem cell or donor lymphocyte infusion donor (not recorded which). It is not recorded whose cells these are; they may come from a transplant donor. Each CDR3 is given with its conserved first and last residue. Fields, in order: V gene, D gene, clone size, J gene, CDR3 DNA, CDR3 protein. The D gene is left open where the match is weak. The size field is filled for only some rows; it gives once, few, many or a size class.

>TRBV5-1|NA|few|TRBJ2-7
TGCGCCAGCAGCTTAGCTCCACTCGGGTCGACCCTTTCCTACGAGCAGTACTTC
CASSLAPLGSTLSYEQYF
>TRBV6-1|TRBD1|few|TRBJ1-1
TGTGCCAGCAGGGAGGGGGCCGGGAGGTCGGAAGCTTTCTTT
CASREGAGRSEAFF
>TRBV29-1|TRBD1|few|TRBJ2-2
TGCAGCGCCCGATGGGGGACAGGAAGGACCGGGGAGCTGTTTTTT
CSARWGTGRTGELFF
>TRBV20-1|NA|NA|TRBJ2-1
TGCAGTGCTAGAGATAGAGTTCGGGGGCCCAAATACAATGAGCAGTTCTTC
CSARDRVRGPKYNEQFF
>TRBV5-1|TRBD1|NA|TRBJ2-7
TGCGCCAGCAGCTTGGGAGGGACAGGGGGCGAGCAGTACTTC
CASSLGGTGGEQYF
>TRBV7-9|NA|few|TRBJ2-3
TGTGCCAGCAGCTCGCCAGGGTCGGCAGATACGCAGTATTTT
CASSSPGSADTQYF
>TRBV21-1|NA|once|TRBJ1-3
TGTGCCAGCAACCATTTCACGGAGACTGGAAACACCATATATTTT
CASNHFTETGNTIYF
>TRBV5-6|NA|NA|TRBJ2-7
TGTGCCAGCAGCTCTGGACCGAAGTCCTACGAGCAGTACTTC
CASSSGPKSYEQYF
>TRBV27|NA|few|TRBJ1-3
TGTGCCAGCAGTTTATCGAGGGGAGCTGGAAACACCATATATTTT
CASSLSRGAGNTIYF
>TRBV7-8|NA|once|TRBJ2-3
TGTGCCAGCAGCTCGAGTGCCCCGGGGAGATCAGATACGCAGTATTTT
CASSSSAPGRSDTQYF
>TRBV7-9|NA|NA|TRBJ1-4
TGTGCCATCCCACGAGGGTTGAATGAAAAACTGTTTTTT
CAIPRGLNEKLFF
>TRBV5-1|NA|NA|TRBJ1-2
TGCGCCAGCAGCTCTACACTATCGTATTTCTATGGCTACACCTTC
CASSSTLSYFYGYTF
>TRBV5-1|NA|NA|TRBJ2-1
TGCGCCAGCAGCTTGGATGTTCGGCAGTTCTTC
CASSLDVRQFF
>TRBV5-1|NA|few|TRBJ1-5
TGCGCCAGCAGTCCCGGGGGGCGGCTCAATCAGCCCCAGCATTTT
CASSPGGRLNQPQHF
>TRBV6-1|TRBD2|NA|TRBJ2-5
TGTGCCAGCAGTCGACTAGCACCCAAGCAAGAGACCCAGTACTTC
CASSRLAPKQETQYF
>TRBV2|NA|few|TRBJ1-5
TGTGCCAGCAGTGGGCAGGGAACAAATCAGCCCCAGCATTTT
CASSGQGTNQPQHF
>TRBV19|NA|NA|TRBJ2-2
TGTGCCAGTAGTATACGTTCACAGGGGAACACCGGGGAGCTGTTTTTT
CASSIRSQGNTGELFF
>TRBV6-6|NA|few|TRBJ1-1
TGTGCCAGCAGCCACGTACAGGGTGCTGAAGCTTTCTTT
CASSHVQGAEAFF
>TRBV14|NA|few|TRBJ2-7
TGTGCCAGCAGCGAAGGGGGTCCCACCTACGAGCAGTACTTC
CASSEGGPTYEQYF
>TRBV9|NA|NA|TRBJ2-2
TGTGCCAGCAGCGCCAACAGGGTGTCAGGCGGGGGGAACACCGGGGAGCTGTTTTTT
CASSANRVSGGGNTGELFF
>TRBV7-2|NA|few|TRBJ2-3
TGTGCCAGCAGCGGAGGGAGGAGCACAGATACGCAGTATTTT
CASSGGRSTDTQYF
>TRBV27|NA|NA|TRBJ2-3
TGTGCCAGCATGAGGGCAGATCGAGATACGCAGTATTTT
CASMRADRDTQYF
>TRBV14|TRBD2|few|TRBJ2-1
TGTGCCAGCAGCCGGAATCCGGGACTAGCGGATTACAATGAGCAGTTCTTC
CASSRNPGLADYNEQFF
>TRBV18|NA|few|TRBJ2-5
TGTGCCAGCAGCTTAGTTGGACGGGAGACCCAGTACTTC
CASSLVGRETQYF
>TRBV5-1|NA|many|TRBJ1-1
TGCGCCAGCAGCCCACCGACGGTCCTACAAAACACTGAAGCTTTCTTT
CASSPPTVLQNTEAFF
>TRBV5-6|NA|few|TRBJ1-2
TGTGCCAGCGAACGAGGCAGCTATTTAAACTATGGCTACACCTTC
CASERGSYLNYGYTF
>TRBV20-1|NA|NA|TRBJ1-1
TGCAGTGCTAGAGTCCTGGACAGGAACACTGAAGCTTTCTTT
CSARVLDRNTEAFF
>TRBV27|NA|few|TRBJ1-3
TGTGCCAGCAGCGGGGGTTGGGGGGAAAACACCATATATTTT
CASSGGWGENTIYF
>TRBV6-2/TRBV6-3|TRBD1|NA|TRBJ2-6
TGTGCCAGCAGTCCCGGGACAGGATTCTCTGGGGCCAACGTCCTGACTTTC
CASSPGTGFSGANVLTF
>TRBV11-3|NA|many|TRBJ2-1
TGTGCCAGCAGCTCGGGGGGCCCTAATGAGCAGTTCTTC
CASSSGGPNEQFF
>TRBV29-1|NA|NA|TRBJ1-1
TGCAGCGTTGAAGAGGGTCAGGGGATGAACACTGAAGCTTTCTTT
CSVEEGQGMNTEAFF
>TRBV29-1|TRBD2|NA|TRBJ2-1
TGCAGCGTTGTACCACTAGGCGGGAGGGCCGGAAATGAGCAGTTCTTC
CSVVPLGGRAGNEQFF
>TRBV7-2|NA|many|TRBJ2-7
TGTGCCAGCAGCCCAAAGTACGAGCAGTACTTC
CASSPKYEQYF
>TRBV7-2|NA|NA|TRBJ2-7
TGTGCCAGCAGCCGTGATGCCAGGGATCACTCCTACGAGCAGTACTTC
CASSRDARDHSYEQYF
>TRBV5-1|TRBD2|many|TRBJ2-3
TGCGCCAGCAGCTTGGCTGAGCGGGAGGCTACAGATACGCAGTATTTT
CASSLAEREATDTQYF
>TRBV19|TRBD2|few|TRBJ2-5
TGTGCCAGTAGCATACGAGATCCAGCGGGGTCCCTCGGCCAGTACTTC
CASSIRDPAGSLGQYF
>TRBV6-5|NA|NA|TRBJ2-1
TGTGCCAGCAGTTACCAGTTTGGGGAAGCGGACAATGAGCAGTTCTTC
CASSYQFGEADNEQFF
>TRBV25-1|NA|few|TRBJ1-1
TGTGCCAGCAGTCTTTTTCCGGGACCCCTAACCGGCACTGAAGCTTTCTTT
CASSLFPGPLTGTEAFF
>TRBV7-8|TRBD2|NA|TRBJ2-7
TGTGCCAGCAGCTTGAGGAAGCGGGGCTCCTACGAGCAGTACTTC
CASSLRKRGSYEQYF
>TRBV9|TRBD1|NA|TRBJ1-2
TGTGCCAGCAGCGTAGAGGGGACAGGGGGATATGGCTACACCTTC
CASSVEGTGGYGYTF
>TRBV11-2|TRBD1|few|TRBJ1-1
TGTGCCAGCAGCTTATATGGGACAGTTGAAGCTTTCTTT
CASSLYGTVEAFF
>TRBV9|NA|few|TRBJ2-1
TGTGCCAGCAGCGTAGGGGGGAGAATTGGGGTTAATGAGCAGTTCTTC
CASSVGGRIGVNEQFF
>TRBV18|NA|few|TRBJ1-1
TGTGCCAGCTCACTCCGGACAGAGACCGATGAAGCTTTCTTT
CASSLRTETDEAFF
>TRBV15|NA|few|TRBJ1-3
TGTGCCACCAACGAAGGGGCTTTAGGGGGAAACACCATATATTTT
CATNEGALGGNTIYF
>TRBV6-4|NA|few|TRBJ2-1
TGTGCCAGCAGTGTGGGTTCCCCCAATGAGCAGTTCTTC
CASSVGSPNEQFF
>TRBV6-1|NA|NA|TRBJ1-2
TGTGCCAGCAGCCCTGGACCATCGGGTGGCTACACCTTC
CASSPGPSGGYTF
>TRBV5-6|TRBD1|NA|TRBJ1-5
TGTGCCAGCAGCTTACAGGGGATTAAGGGCAATCAGCCCCAGCATTTT
CASSLQGIKGNQPQHF
>TRBV12-3/TRBV12-4|NA|many|TRBJ1-5
TGTGCCAGCAGCTTGGGGGGGCTCGGTCAGCCCCAGCATTTT
CASSLGGLGQPQHF
>TRBV2|NA|few|TRBJ1-1
TGTGCCAGCAGTGCCGACGGGATGAGCACTGAAGCTTTCTTT
CASSADGMSTEAFF
>TRBV24-1|NA|few|TRBJ2-6
TGTGCCACCAGTGATTTTAATCTGGCGGGACCCAACGTCCTGACTTTC
CATSDFNLAGPNVLTF